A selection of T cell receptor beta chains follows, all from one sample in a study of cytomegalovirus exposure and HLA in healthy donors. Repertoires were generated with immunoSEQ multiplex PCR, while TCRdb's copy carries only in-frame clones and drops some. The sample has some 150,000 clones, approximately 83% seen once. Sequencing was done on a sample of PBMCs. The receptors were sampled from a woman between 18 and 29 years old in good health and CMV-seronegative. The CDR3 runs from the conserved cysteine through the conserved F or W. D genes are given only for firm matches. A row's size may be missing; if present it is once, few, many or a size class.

CDR3: CASSPSEAGAYEQYF
DNA: TGTGCCAGTAGTCCCTCAGAGGCGGGGGCCTACGAGCAGTACTTC
V: TRBV19
size: -
D: TRBD2
J: TRBJ2-7

CDR3: CASSRGDTQYF
DNA: TGCGCCAGCAGTAGGGGAGATACGCAGTATTTT
V: TRBV10-1
size: -
D: -
J: TRBJ2-3

CDR3: CASSSHSGGTDTQYF
DNA: TGTGCCAGCAGTTCCCATAGCGGGGGCACAGATACGCAGTATTTT
V: TRBV9
size: -
D: TRBD2
J: TRBJ2-3

CDR3: CASTPLLSGGNQPQHF
DNA: TGTGCCAGCACCCCTCTTTTATCAGGGGGCAATCAGCCCCAGCATTTT
V: TRBV28
size: -
D: -
J: TRBJ1-5

CDR3: CASSGTGSDRGYTF
DNA: TGTGCCAGCAGTGGGACAGGGTCGGATCGTGGCTACACCTTC
V: TRBV6-5
size: -
D: TRBD1
J: TRBJ1-2

CDR3: CASSLAARSGYTF
DNA: TGCGCCAGCAGCTTGGCGGCCAGGTCGGGCTACACCTTC
V: TRBV5-1
size: -
D: -
J: TRBJ1-2

CDR3: CASSPPGPRNQPQHF
DNA: TGTGCCAGCTCACCTCCAGGCCCTCGCAATCAGCCCCAGCATTTT
V: TRBV18
size: few
D: -
J: TRBJ1-5

CDR3: CASSLEIAGNIKNIQYF
DNA: TGTGCCAGCAGCTTAGAGATAGCGGGGAATATAAAAAACATTCAGTACTTC
V: TRBV7-6
size: -
D: TRBD2
J: TRBJ2-4

CDR3: CASSADRGNTEAFF
DNA: TGTGCCAGTAGTGCCGACAGGGGGAACACTGAAGCTTTCTTT
V: TRBV19
size: -
D: TRBD1
J: TRBJ1-1

CDR3: CAWSRGGAYNEQFF
DNA: TGTGCCTGGAGTCGGGGGGGGGCTTACAATGAGCAGTTCTTC
V: TRBV30
size: few
D: TRBD2
J: TRBJ2-1

CDR3: CASSSGLAGGTDEQYF
DNA: TGTGCCAGCAGCTCTGGACTAGCGGGGGGTACCGACGAGCAGTACTTC
V: TRBV7-9
size: -
D: TRBD2
J: TRBJ2-7

CDR3: CASSVEVGAEAFF
DNA: TGTGCCAGCAGTGTGGAGGTCGGGGCTGAAGCTTTCTTT
V: TRBV2
size: few
D: -
J: TRBJ1-1

CDR3: CASSLVFGRVANYGYTF
DNA: TGTGCCAGCAGCTTAGTGTTTGGCAGGGTTGCTAACTATGGCTACACCTTC
V: TRBV7-9
size: -
D: -
J: TRBJ1-2

CDR3: CASTIGTGGSLQYF
DNA: TGTGCCAGCACTATAGGGACAGGGGGCTCGTTACAGTACTTC
V: TRBV2
size: -
D: TRBD1
J: TRBJ2-5

CDR3: CASSLSRGRGETQYF
DNA: TGTGCCAGCAGTTTATCGAGGGGCAGGGGAGAGACCCAGTACTTC
V: TRBV27
size: -
D: -
J: TRBJ2-5

CDR3: CASSQDKAGPLGDTQYF
DNA: TGCGCCAGCAGCCAAGATAAGGCGGGACCCCTCGGGGATACGCAGTATTTT
V: TRBV4-1
size: -
D: -
J: TRBJ2-3

CDR3: CASSYSPWTSNGYTF
DNA: TGTGCCAGCAGTTACTCGCCTTGGACAAGCAACGGCTACACCTTC
V: TRBV6-5
size: few
D: -
J: TRBJ1-2

CDR3: CASSLDRGQPQHF
DNA: TGTGCCAGCAGCTTAGATCGGGGTCAGCCCCAGCATTTT
V: TRBV11-2
size: -
D: -
J: TRBJ1-5

CDR3: CAWNVGTGVSPLHF
DNA: TGTGCCTGGAATGTTGGGACAGGGGTTTCACCCCTCCACTTT
V: TRBV30
size: -
D: TRBD1
J: TRBJ1-6

CDR3: CASSYWRGEQFF
DNA: TGTGCCAGCAGTTATTGGAGAGGCGAGCAGTTCTTC
V: TRBV6-5
size: -
D: -
J: TRBJ2-1

CDR3: CASSHTGTDHSNQPQHF
DNA: TGTGCCAGCAGCCACACAGGGACGGATCATAGCAATCAGCCCCAGCATTTT
V: TRBV16
size: -
D: -
J: TRBJ1-5

CDR3: CASSLPGTGIYEQYF
DNA: TGTGCCAGCAGCTTGCCAGGGACAGGGATATACGAGCAGTACTTC
V: TRBV7-9
size: -
D: TRBD1
J: TRBJ2-7

CDR3: CASSLRPGGDTQYF
DNA: TGTGCCAGCAGTCTGCGCCCAGGGGGGGATACGCAGTATTTT
V: TRBV28
size: -
D: -
J: TRBJ2-3

CDR3: CASSLVGLGYTF
DNA: TGTGCCAGCAGCCTAGTAGGTCTTGGCTACACCTTC
V: TRBV28
size: -
D: -
J: TRBJ1-2

CDR3: CAGDAEQGFQSDTQYF
DNA: TGTGCCGGCGACGCGGAACAGGGTTTCCAGTCAGATACGCAGTATTTT
V: TRBV2
size: once
D: -
J: TRBJ2-3

CDR3: CASSLRQGPDQPQHF
DNA: TGTGCCAGCAGCTTACGTCAGGGGCCCGATCAGCCCCAGCATTTT
V: TRBV11-3
size: -
D: -
J: TRBJ1-5

CDR3: CASRPPGQSYGYTF
DNA: TGTGCCAGTAGACCCCCGGGACAGTCCTATGGCTACACCTTC
V: TRBV19
size: -
D: TRBD1
J: TRBJ1-2

CDR3: CASRPTGVLEKLFF
DNA: TGTGCCAGCAGACCCACAGGGGTTTTGGAAAAACTGTTTTTT
V: TRBV28
size: once
D: TRBD1
J: TRBJ1-4

CDR3: CASSSGQGGNTEAFF
DNA: TGTGCCAGCTCCTCGGGACAGGGGGGGAACACTGAAGCTTTCTTT
V: TRBV18
size: -
D: TRBD1
J: TRBJ1-1

CDR3: CASRGGGAYYGYTF
DNA: TGTGCCAGCAGGGGCGGGGGCGCTTATTATGGCTACACCTTC
V: TRBV28
size: -
D: -
J: TRBJ1-2

CDR3: CASSPFSGGQETQYF
DNA: TGTGCCAGCAGTCCATTTAGCGGGGGACAAGAGACCCAGTACTTC
V: TRBV6-5
size: -
D: TRBD2
J: TRBJ2-5

CDR3: CASSFYRDQETQYF
DNA: TGTGCCAGCAGTTTTTACCGGGATCAAGAGACCCAGTACTTC
V: TRBV27
size: few
D: -
J: TRBJ2-5

CDR3: CASRTAIYCNEQFF
DNA: TGTGCCAGCAGGACAGCTATTTATTGTAATGAGCAGTTCTTC
V: TRBV6-6
size: -
D: -
J: TRBJ2-1

CDR3: CASSLPGVSSYNEQFF
DNA: TGCGCCAGCAGCTTGCCAGGGGTGTCCTCCTACAATGAGCAGTTCTTC
V: TRBV5-1
size: -
D: -
J: TRBJ2-1

CDR3: CASSLVFGSGGRYEQYF
DNA: TGCGCCAGCAGCTTAGTGTTTGGCAGCGGGGGGCGCTACGAGCAGTACTTC
V: TRBV5-1
size: -
D: TRBD2
J: TRBJ2-7